Reported below is one T cell receptor beta chain. Antigen unknown. The sample originates from a study of Ad26.COV2.S vaccination and SARS-CoV-2 variants. Treatment defined: about 20 received Ad26.COV2.S at low or high dose, single or two shots; 5 received placebo; per-sample allocation not given. Day 63 after the first injection of vaccine or placebo was the sampling time. Study results and limitations: Breadth measured for non-spike TCRs was similar across vaccine and placebo recipients. The authors reported substantial breadth in spike-specific CD8+ and CD4+ T cell responses after vaccination.

The ends lost 2 bases at V and 1 base at J; junction bases unmatched: 10. CDR3 length: 18 residues. CDR1 and CDR2 (germline): MGHRA, YSYEKL. Sequencing was performed with immunoSEQ multiplex PCR; in TCRdb, only in-frame clones are kept and a portion is missing. The sample consists of roughly 330,000 clones, roughly 90% of them appearing once. The starting material was peripheral blood, obtained in a trial of Ad26.COV2.S vaccine versus placebo. The chain combines TRBV4-1 with TRBJ1-1; 10 bases align to TRBD1. The sequence was collected from a person aged 18-65 years who received the Ad26.COV2.S COVID-19 vaccine or a placebo. CDR3 nucleotides: TGCGCCAGCAGCCAAATGGGCGGGACAGGGGCCGAGAACACTGAAGCTTTCTTT. Translating gives CASSQMGGTGAENTEAFF.